This TCR beta chain was retrieved from a study of T cells in localized non-small cell lung cancer. Study-wide points: A median of about 52 clones ranked among the top 100 in tumor appeared in adjacent lung. Exceeding tumor, uninvolved adjacent lung had the highest T cell clonality. Higher adjacent-lung clonality was associated with shorter survival.

Measured with immunoSEQ multiplex PCR; TCRdb has only the in-frame clones, and not every one. Of around 140,000 clones listed, roughly 90% were seen once; the top ten hold approximately 1.5%. Note on this clone: Its specificity is unknown.

V was clipped by 4 bases and J by 3 bases, with 11 bases between them. Germline CDR1 and CDR2: GTSNPN and SVGIG (reference sequence). The CDR3 covers 13 residues. Sample: peripheral blood, taken before any cancer treatment. The TCR sequence derives from a female donor at least 60 years old with stage I lung adenocarcinoma. The chain links TRBV30 to TRBJ2-3; D remains ambiguous. CDR3 bases: TGTGCCTGGACCACGGCCCAGACAGATACGCAGTATTTT. This gives the protein CAWTTAQTDTQYF.